Following are 16 T cell receptor beta chains from one sample sequenced in a study of siplizumab effects on memory and regulatory T cells. Sequencing was performed with immunoSEQ multiplex PCR; in TCRdb, only in-frame clones are kept and a portion is missing. This table holds about 120,000 clones, approximately 92% found once. The sample taken for sequencing was non-Treg CD4+ T cells sorted from blood. The receptors here all came from a human donor in good health.

The genes are TRBV5-1 and TRBJ2-7, with D maybe TRBD2 (6 bases). V was clipped by 4 bases and J by 7 bases, with 15 bases between them. CDR1 and CDR2 from the germline V gene are SGHRS and YFSETQ. CDR3 size: 13 residues. CDR3 sequence reads: CASSAGLGREQYF. The CDR3 DNA reads TGCGCCAGCAGCGCGGGCTTGGGGAGGGAGCAGTACTTC.

The chain is built from TRBV6-5 and TRBJ1-2; 9 bases agree with TRBD1. V gave up 7 bases and J gave up 6 bases; unmatched junction bases: 9. This CDR3 spans 14 amino acids. CDR1 is MNHEY, CDR2 SVGAGI, per germline. DNA for the CDR3: TGTGCCAGCACTAAAACCGGGACAGGGAATGGCTACACCTTC. This translates into CASTKTGTGNGYTF.

V and J are TRBV29-1 and TRBJ2-3; 7 bases align to TRBD1. This CDR3 contains 15 residues. The germline CDR1 and CDR2 sequences are SQVTM and ANQGSEA. V lost 2 bases, J lost 6 bases, and 11 bases stayed unmatched. The DNA of the CDR3 is TGCAGCGTTGAAAATACAGGGACAGAGCGGGATACGCAGTATTTT. Its translation is CSVENTGTERDTQYF.

The rearrangement uses TRBV5-1 and TRBJ1-1; 10 bases agree with TRBD1. Germline V gene data show CDR1 as SGHRS and CDR2 as YFSETQ. Trimming removed 5 bases from V and 11 bases from J; junction bases left unmatched: 15. The CDR3 is made up of 15 amino acids. CDR3 amino acids: CASRRLDRGPYEAFF. In DNA form, the CDR3 reads TGCGCCAGCAGACGACTCGACAGGGGGCCGTATGAGGCTTTCTTT.

This chain joins TRBV28 and TRBJ1-1; TRBD1 matches at 11 bases. Germline V gives CDR1 MDHEN, CDR2 SYDVKM. V lost 6 bases to trimming and J lost 4 bases; unmatched junction nucleotides: 7. The CDR3 sequence is 15 residues long. The CDR3 coding sequence is TGTGCCAGCAGCCGCCTCGGGACAGGGGGCACTGAAGCTTTCTTT. Amino acids: CASSRLGTGGTEAFF.

This chain uses TRBV30 with TRBJ2-1; a weak D match, TRBD2 (5 bases). Germline CDR1 and CDR2: GTSNPN and SVGIG (reference sequence). Trimming left V 0 bases short and J 9 bases short, with 15 bases between. The CDR3 spans 14 residues. In DNA form, the CDR3 reads TGTGCCTGGAGTGTACTTAACCCTAGCCGTGAGCAGTTCTTC. Translation: CAWSVLNPSREQFF.

V gene TRBV6-5 combines with J gene TRBJ2-1, with 16 nucleotides matching TRBD2. The germline V gene has CDR1 MNHEY and CDR2 SVGAGI. The V gene end was trimmed by 6 bases and the J gene end by 11 bases; junction bases not matched to a gene: 4. The CDR3 is made up of 14 amino acids. The CDR3 DNA sequence: TGTGCCAGCAGGGCGGGACTAGCGGGGGGGCAGCAGTTCTTC. Translated, it gives CASRAGLAGGQQFF.

V gene TRBV11-2 combines with J gene TRBJ2-3; D might be TRBD2 (5 bases). The CDR3 extends over 16 amino acids. Germline values: CDR1 SGHAT, CDR2 FQNNGV. The ends were cut back, 4 bases at V and 0 bases at J, with 14 bases in the middle. CDR3 sequence: CASSSGLTSSTDTQYF. The CDR3 nucleotides are TGTGCCAGCAGCTCCGGACTGACCTCTAGCACAGATACGCAGTATTTT.

The chain links TRBV19 to TRBJ1-1; tentative D call: TRBD1 (5 bases). Trimming took 6 bases from V and 3 from J, leaving 8 bases between them. The length of the CDR3 is 12 residues. Germline lookup yields CDR1 LNHDA and CDR2 SQIVND (reference sequence). The CDR3 protein is CASRPGHTEAFF. The CDR3 DNA reads as TGTGCCAGTAGACCAGGGCACACTGAAGCTTTCTTT.

This chain uses TRBV7-8 with TRBJ1-2; D is undetermined. CDR1 and CDR2 from the germline V gene are SGHVS and FQNEAQ. This CDR3 has 16 amino acids. V lost 1 base and J lost 6, with 18 bases in between. DNA of the CDR3: TGTGCCAGCAGCTTAGTGTGGAACGGGCTCGGGGATGGCTACACCTTC. Amino acid sequence: CASSLVWNGLGDGYTF.

J is TRBJ2-5 and V is TRBV18; D gene unclear. The J call could be wrong; TRBJ2-7 is a better fit for the DNA end. Germline CDR1 is KGHSH and CDR2 is LQKENI. The CDR3 runs 15 residues. The CDR3 spells CASSRGTQHSYEQYF. The CDR3 region has the DNA TGTGCCAGCTCCCGAGGTACACAACACTCCTACGAGCAGTACTTC.

This clone was recorded once. J is TRBJ2-5 and V is TRBV4-1; D is unclear. This CDR3 contains 14 residues. V was cut by 0 bases and J by 2 bases, with 7 bases left in between. Looked up from germline, CDR1 is MGHRA and CDR2 is YSYEKL. CDR3 bases: TGCGCCAGCAGCCAAGATCCCAGGCAAGAGACCCAGTACTTC. Translating gives CASSQDPRQETQYF.

The rearrangement links TRBV25-1 to TRBJ1-2; perhaps TRBD1 as D (5 bases). CDR3 length: 16 residues. Deletions cut 5 bases from V and 1 base from J, with 17 bases between. Germline loops: CDR1 MGHDK, CDR2 SYGVNS. The CDR3 coding sequence is TGTGCCAGCAGTCCAGTCCTAGGGACGGGTAACTATGGCTACACCTTC. As protein: CASSPVLGTGNYGYTF.

Only one count was recorded for this clone. The rearrangement uses TRBV6-5 and TRBJ1-2, with unresolved D. Looked up from germline, CDR1 is MNHEY and CDR2 is SVGAGI. The CDR3 extends over 15 amino acids. V gave up 0 bases and J gave up 8 bases, with 16 bases separating them. CDR3 amino acids: CASSYSAAQVGGYTF. In nucleotides, the CDR3 is TGTGCCAGCAGTTACTCGGCGGCGCAGGTCGGGGGCTACACCTTC.

The genes are TRBV19 and TRBJ1-3; tentatively, D is TRBD1 (6 bases). There are 15 residues in the CDR3. V was clipped by 8 bases and J by 0 bases, with 14 bases between them. Germline CDR1 is LNHDA and CDR2 is SQIVND (reference sequence). CDR3 loop: CASSTQGSSGNTIYF. CDR3 in DNA: TGTGCCAGTTCCACACAGGGCAGCTCTGGAAACACCATATATTTT.

V gene TRBV13 combines with J gene TRBJ2-7; perhaps TRBD1 as D (6 bases). Trimming removed 3 bases at V and 0 bases at J, with 9 bases between. Germline CDR1 and CDR2: PRHDT and FYEKMQ (reference sequence). The length of the CDR3 is 14 residues. Here the CDR3 reads CASSFTGSSYEQYF. The CDR3 region has the DNA TGTGCCAGCAGCTTCACAGGGAGCTCCTACGAGCAGTACTTC.